The 23 T cell receptor beta chains reported below all come from one sample, sequenced in a study of blood T cells in healthy people across ages. Combining a sample-barcoded 5' primer with a J-beta primer mix, a second PCR ran for 7 to 11 cycles. TCRdb itself ran the 5' RACE reads through MiXCR, one entry per CDR3 protein. The sample lists some 850,000 distinct CDR3 sequences; roughly 25% were seen once. Separately, the same data were catalogued under a study of T cells of mothers and their children.

The specimen was blood. These receptors were collected from a boy aged 5-17 years in good health.

The chain has TRBV12-3 or TRBV12-4 and TRBJ1-2; no clear D gene. The CDR3 has 13 amino acids. V was clipped by 8 bases and J by 5 bases, with 15 bases between them. CDR3 in amino acids: CASGQQAWYGYTF. The CDR3 bases are TGTGCCAGCGGCCAGCAGGCGTGGTATGGCTACACCTTC.

This CDR3 reads CATSIGQGNNEKLFF. The CDR3 bases are TGTGCCACCAGCATTGGACAGGGAAACAATGAAAAACTGTTTTTT. The chain recombines TRBV15 with TRBJ1-4, with 8 positions matching TRBD1. The CDR3 extends over 15 amino acids. The germline gives CDR1 LNHNV, CDR2 YYDKDF (reference sequence). The ends lost 4 bases at V and 5 bases at J; junction bases unmatched: 6.

This clonotype is a singleton in its sample. This CDR3 is CASSPYDGANTGELFF. The CDR3 DNA reads as TGTGCCAGCTCACCTTACGACGGCGCGAACACCGGGGAGCTGTTTTTT. This rearrangement joins TRBV18 to TRBJ2-2; D uncertain. The germline V gene has CDR1 KGHSH and CDR2 LQKENI. Trimming shortened V by 3 bases and J by 0 bases, and 11 bases separated the two germline ends. The CDR3 covers 16 residues. Variable domain in full (rest from reference TRBV18 and TRBJ2-2): NAGVMQNPRHLVRRRGQEARLRCSPMKGHSHVYWYRQLPEEGLKFMVYLQKENIIDESGMPKERFSAEFPKEGPSILRIQQVVRGDSAAYFCASSPYDGANTGELFFGEGSRLTVL.

This sequence joins TRBV20-1 and TRBJ2-2; TRBD2 might be the D (5 bases). The CDR3 is 12 amino acids. Trimming cost V 1 base and J 9 bases, with 9 bases left between them. Germline-derived CDR1 and CDR2 are DFQATT and SNEGSKA (reference sequence). CDR3 amino acids: CSARALARELFF. CDR3 coding DNA: TGCAGTGCTAGAGCTCTAGCCAGGGAGCTGTTTTTT.

In this sample, this clonotype turned up a few times. The CDR3 is CASSLMGTYEQYF. The CDR3 DNA follows: TGTGCCAGCAGTTTAATGGGAACCTACGAGCAGTACTTC. The chain carries TRBV12-3 or TRBV12-4 and TRBJ2-1; the D is unclear. The J call may be wrong; the DNA end is better matched by TRBJ2-7. CDR3 length: 13 residues.

This chain joins TRBV19 and TRBJ2-1; 8 bases agree with TRBD1. J gave up 6 bases and V 6 bases, and 10 bases lay outside the gene matches. Germline V CDR1 and CDR2: LNHDA, SQIVND (reference sequence). The CDR3 has 15 amino acids. In DNA form, the CDR3 reads TGTGCCAGTAGGATTGACAGGGGAAGGGTCAATGAGCAGTTCTTC. Amino acid sequence: CASRIDRGRVNEQFF.

This clonotype appeared a few times. V and J are TRBV2 and TRBJ2-5; D not certain. The CDR3 is 14 residues long. Germline V gene data show CDR1 as SNHLY and CDR2 as FYNNEI. V was trimmed by 4 bases and J by 1 base, leaving 10 bases between them. The CDR3 loop is CASSGAYLQETQYF. The CDR3 coding sequence is TGTGCCAGCAGTGGGGCCTACCTCCAAGAGACCCAGTACTTC. Based on the CDR3 plus reference TRBV2 and TRBJ2-5, the full variable domain is EPEVTQTPSHQVTQMGQEVILRCVPISNHLYFYWYRQILGQKVEFLVSFYNNEISEKSEIFDDQFSVERPDGSNFTLKIRSTKLEDSAMYFCASSGAYLQETQYFGPGTRLLVL.

Only a few counts were recorded for this clonotype. The rearrangement joins TRBV12-3 or TRBV12-4 to TRBJ1-3; D not certain. The CDR3 runs to 13 residues. The germline V and J ends were trimmed by 7 bases and 4 bases, with 11 bases remaining between them. The CDR3 is CASTSDGGNTIYF. The CDR3 coding sequence is TGTGCCAGCACCTCGGACGGAGGAAACACCATATATTTT.

The gene calls are TRBV12-3 or TRBV12-4 and TRBJ1-2; possibly TRBD1 for D (5 bases). The CDR3 totals 14 residues. Trimming took off 2 bases at V and 8 bases at J, with 15 bases between the two ends. CDR3 sequence: CASSLMTGLGGYTF. The CDR3 nucleotides are TGTGCCAGCAGTTTAATGACGGGGCTGGGCGGCTACACCTTC.

The chain is built from TRBV6-1 and TRBJ2-5; D might be TRBD1 (6 bases). Trimming pared 6 bases from V and 1 base from J, leaving 9 bases between. CDR1 is MNHNS, CDR2 SASEGT, per germline. This CDR3 region has 13 residues. In DNA form, the CDR3 reads TGTGCCAGCAGAACAGGGATCCAAGAGACCCAGTACTTC. Its translation: CASRTGIQETQYF.

CDR3 amino acids: CASRAGTSYEQYF. The CDR3 DNA reads TGTGCCAGTAGAGCGGGGACCTCCTACGAGCAGTACTTC. The rearrangement joins TRBV19 to TRBJ2-7; 7 nucleotides align to TRBD2. The CDR3 totals 13 residues. Germline loops: CDR1 LNHDA, CDR2 SQIVND (reference sequence). V lost 6 bases and J lost 0; bases outside the gene matches: 2.

This clonotype has only a few counts. This chain joins TRBV10-3 and TRBJ2-4; D uncertain. This CDR3 contains 14 residues. Germline V gene sequence: CDR1 ENHRY, CDR2 SYGVKD. V dropped 3 bases and J dropped 11 bases, with 17 bases sitting between them. The CDR3: CAISDPVGIEVQYF. The DNA for the CDR3 is TGTGCCATCAGTGATCCGGTTGGTATAGAAGTTCAGTACTTC.

This rearrangement joins TRBV3-1 to TRBJ2-5, with 7 bases that match TRBD2. The J call is doubtful: the DNA matches TRBJ2-1 better. Germline CDR1 LGHDT, CDR2 YNNKEL (reference sequence). The CDR3 length is 14 residues. CDR3 protein: CASSQLASGSAQFF. The CDR3 nucleotides are TGTGCCAGCAGCCAGCTGGCTAGCGGATCTGCGCAGTTCTTC.

This clonotype was counted many times. The CDR3 region is CASSRYRGMETQYF. The DNA of the CDR3 is TGCGCCAGCAGCCGATACAGGGGGATGGAGACCCAGTACTTC. The chain is built from TRBV4-1 and TRBJ2-5; 8 nucleotides agree with TRBD1. V trimming: 4 bases; J trimming: 5 bases; junction bases outside the gene matches: 6. The CDR3 has 14 residues. Germline CDR1 reads MGHRA; CDR2 reads YSYEKL.

This clonotype was detected only a few times. The rearrangement links TRBV6-5 to TRBJ2-7, with D perhaps TRBD1 (6 bases). CDR3 length: 14 amino acids. Per germline, CDR1 MNHEY and CDR2 SVGAGI. The V end lost 2 bases, the J end lost 5 bases, and 13 bases lay between the germline ends. CDR3: CASSYTRGSHEQYF. DNA for the CDR3: TGTGCCAGCAGTTACACCAGGGGTTCTCACGAGCAGTACTTC.

The chain couples TRBV5-1 to TRBJ2-5, with 10 bases aligning to TRBD2. The J call is doubtful: the DNA matches TRBJ2-1 better. The CDR3 is 14 residues long. Germline V gene sequence: CDR1 SGHRS, CDR2 YFSETQ. The CDR3 region has the DNA TGCGCCAGCCGTCCAGCGGGGGGGCGGGATGAGCAGTTCTTC. Translation: CASRPAGGRDEQFF.

In this sample, this clonotype turned up a few times. The rearrangement links TRBV7-2 to TRBJ1-2; possible D gene TRBD1, 6 bases. V shed 4 bases and J shed 4 bases, with 10 bases lying between them. The germline CDR1 and CDR2 sequences are SGHTA and FQGNSA. The CDR3 loop spans 13 amino acids. The CDR3 spells CASSWGQSYGYTF. CDR3 in DNA: TGTGCCAGCAGCTGGGGGCAGAGCTATGGCTACACCTTC. The whole variable domain, remainder taken from reference TRBV7-2 and TRBJ1-2, is GAGVSQSPSNKVTEKGKDVELRCDPISGHTALYWYRQSLGQGLEFLIYFQGNSAPDKSGLPSDRFSAERTGGSVSTLTIQRTQQEDSAVYLCASSWGQSYGYTFGSGTRLTVV.

V and J are TRBV15 and TRBJ2-1; 8 bases line up with TRBD2. Germline V gives CDR1 LNHNV, CDR2 YYDKDF (reference sequence). V lost 5 bases to trimming and J lost 4 bases; unmatched junction nucleotides: 7. This CDR3 comprises 15 residues. Written as DNA, the CDR3 is TGTGCCACCAGCGAGCGGGGGCCAACTTACAATGAGCAGTTCTTC. Translation: CATSERGPTYNEQFF.

This clonotype was seen a handful of times. This chain joins TRBV10-1 and TRBJ2-2, with D perhaps given as TRBD1 or TRBD2 (5 bases each). The CDR3 contains 14 residues. Germline V gene lookup returns CDR1 WNHNN and CDR2 SYGVQD (reference sequence). Trimming pared 0 bases from V and 5 bases from J, leaving 7 bases between. Written as DNA, the CDR3 is TGCGCCAGCAGTGAGTCAGAGGGGACCGGGGAGCTGTTTTTT. It yields the protein CASSESEGTGELFF.

V usage is TRBV5-1 and J usage is TRBJ2-5; unclear D gene. With 0 bases removed from V and 4 bases from J, the gap between germline ends came to 7 bases. CDR3 length: 13 residues. Germline V lookup: CDR1 SGHRS, CDR2 YFSETQ. CDR3 residues: CASSLDSRETQYF. DNA for the CDR3: TGCGCCAGCAGCTTGGATAGCAGAGAGACCCAGTACTTC. Based on the CDR3 plus reference TRBV5-1 and TRBJ2-5, the full variable domain is KAGVTQTPRYLIKTRGQQVTLSCSPISGHRSVSWYQQTPGQGLQFLFEYFSETQRNKGNFPGRFSGRQFSNSRSEMNVSTLELGDSALYLCASSLDSRETQYFGPGTRLLVL.

This clonotype showed up many times. CDR3 region: CASSRRGRQETQYF. The CDR3 DNA is TGTGCCAGCAGCCGTAGAGGACGGCAAGAGACCCAGTACTTC. This chain connects TRBV7-2 to TRBJ2-5; unclear D gene. Between the trimmed V and J ends, which lost 5 bases and 2 bases, there was a span of 12 bases. Per the germline V gene, CDR1 is SGHTA and CDR2 is FQGNSA. CDR3 size: 14 residues.

V gene TRBV30 combines with J gene TRBJ2-7; the D gene is possibly TRBD2 (6 bases). CDR1 GTSNPN and CDR2 SVGIG come from the germline V gene (reference sequence). Trimming removed 1 base at V and 3 bases at J, with 16 bases between. This CDR3 comprises 15 residues. CDR3 amino acids: CAWSEMGGRIYEQYF. In DNA form, the CDR3 reads TGTGCCTGGAGTGAAATGGGGGGAAGAATCTACGAGCAGTACTTC.

The rearrangement uses TRBV3-1 and TRBJ2-7; D is perhaps TRBD1 or TRBD2 (6 bases each). The CDR3 runs 16 residues. Germline CDR1 is LGHDT and CDR2 is YNNKEL (reference sequence). The ends were cut back, 1 base at V and 3 bases at J, with 16 bases in the middle. CDR3 DNA: TGTGCCAGCAGCCAAGGAGGGGGACTGATAGTCTACGAGCAGTACTTC. This encodes CASSQGGGLIVYEQYF.